This is a list of T cell receptor beta chains from one sample in a study of Graves' ophthalmopathy and Graves' hyperthyroidism. TCRdb used MiXCR to reprocess the multiplex PCR reads, holding one entry per CDR3 protein. There are roughly 60,000 distinct CDR3 sequences in the sample; under 55% occur only once, and over 4% lies in the top ten. The sequencing input was peripheral blood. The source of these receptors is an adult woman with Graves' ophthalmopathy. CDR3s include the opening cysteine and the closing phenylalanine or tryptophan. D genes are given only for firm matches. Rows give clone size only sometimes, using once, few, many, or a class for an expanded clone.

v_gene	abundance	j_gene	d_gene	CDR3nt	CDR3aa
TRBV3-1	many	TRBJ2-7	TRBD2	TGTGCCAGCAGCCTCCTAGCGGGAGCCGAGCAGTACTTC	CASSLLAGAEQYF
TRBV4-3	many	TRBJ2-1	NA	TGCGCCAGCAGCCAAGATACAATGGGGTACAATGAGCAGTTCTTC	CASSQDTMGYNEQFF
TRBV5-1	NA	TRBJ1-1	NA	TGCGCCAGCAGCGTAGATTTTAAGGCCACTGAAGCTTTCTTT	CASSVDFKATEAFF
TRBV9	NA	TRBJ2-6	TRBD2	TGTGCCAGCAGCCCCCGGAGTAGCGGGACCAACGTCCTGACTTTC	CASSPRSSGTNVLTF
TRBV20-1	NA	TRBJ2-3	NA	TGCAGTGCTAGAGATGGGGTAGGAAGGGTATCAGATACGCAGTATTTT	CSARDGVGRVSDTQYF
TRBV7-2	NA	TRBJ1-3	NA	TGTGCCAGCGGCAACACAGGTTGCTCTGGAAACACCATATATTTT	CASGNTGCSGNTIYF
TRBV9	once	TRBJ1-5	TRBD1	TGTGCCAGCAGCACATTAGAAGGACAGGCTAATTGCTGCAATCAGCCCCAGCATTTT	CASSTLEGQANCCNQPQHF
TRBV7-7	NA	TRBJ2-1	TRBD2	TGTGCTAGCAGCTTAGCGGCGGGGGGGGACGAGCAGTTCTTC	CASSLAAGGDEQFF
TRBV18	few	TRBJ1-4	NA	TGTGCCAGCTCACCAGGGGGCACTAATGAAAAACTGTTTTTT	CASSPGGTNEKLFF
TRBV7-7	medium-sized	TRBJ2-3	NA	TGTGCTAGCAGCTTTAGTCCGGGAACTAGCACAGATACGCAGTATTTT	CASSFSPGTSTDTQYF
TRBV7-7	few	TRBJ2-1	NA	TGTGCTAGCGGACGGAGTCCCTACAATGAGCAGTTCTTC	CASGRSPYNEQFF
TRBV20-1	NA	TRBJ2-5	NA	TGCAGTGCTGTAGGGGGTGGAGAGACCCAGTACTTC	CSAVGGGETQYF
TRBV10-3	NA	TRBJ2-1	NA	TGTGCCACCTACGGTCTCTCCAATGAGCAGTTCTTC	CATYGLSNEQFF
TRBV2	NA	TRBJ1-5	NA	TGTGCCAGCAGTGGACAGATCTCTCAGCCCCAGCATTTT	CASSGQISQPQHF
TRBV9	NA	TRBJ2-5	TRBD1	TGTGCCAGCAGCGAGGGGACAGGGAGAGAGACCCAGTACTTC	CASSEGTGRETQYF
TRBV4-3	many	TRBJ2-6	TRBD1	TGCGCCAGCAGTCCAAACGACAGGGCCGGGGCCAACGTCCTGACTTTC	CASSPNDRAGANVLTF
TRBV6-5	many	TRBJ1-4	NA	TGTGCCAGCAGTTACCGTGAATTCTCAACTAATGAAAAACTGTTTTTT	CASSYREFSTNEKLFF
TRBV10-3	NA	TRBJ1-4	TRBD1	TGTGCCATCAGTCCAGACAGGGACAAGGACACTAATGAAAAACTGTTTTTT	CAISPDRDKDTNEKLFF
TRBV28	many	TRBJ1-2	NA	TGTGCCAGCGTGGTACGGGGGGGTTATGGCTACACCTTC	CASVVRGGYGYTF
TRBV20-1	NA	TRBJ1-1	NA	TGTAGTGCTTTCGGGATTCAAGGAACTGAAGCTTTCTTT	CSAFGIQGTEAFF
TRBV7-2	NA	TRBJ2-1	NA	TGTGCCAGCAGCTTAGGGGGGGAATCCTACAATGAGCAGTTCTTC	CASSLGGESYNEQFF
TRBV12-3/TRBV12-4	once	TRBJ1-2	NA	TGTGCCAGCAGAGCGTTTAACTATGGCTACACCTTC	CASRAFNYGYTF
TRBV7-6	many	TRBJ2-7	TRBD1	TGTGCCAGCAGCGACAGGGGACGCTTCGGCGAGCAGTACTTC	CASSDRGRFGEQYF
TRBV18	NA	TRBJ2-1	TRBD1	TGTGCCAGCTCACCCGGGGCAGGGGGCGATGAGCAGTTCTTC	CASSPGAGGDEQFF
TRBV7-2	NA	TRBJ2-7	TRBD2	TGTGCCAGCAGCTCAGGACTAGCGGACACCTACGAGCAGTACTTC	CASSSGLADTYEQYF
TRBV11-3	many	TRBJ2-5	NA	TGTGCCAGCAGCTTAGCCAGTTTTGGAGAGACCCAGTACTTC	CASSLASFGETQYF
TRBV11-3	NA	TRBJ2-1	NA	TGTGCCAGCAGCTTTTGGGATAGGAGCTCCCACAATGAGCAGTTCTTC	CASSFWDRSSHNEQFF
TRBV7-2	NA	TRBJ1-1	NA	TGTGCCAGCAGCTTAGGTAACTCTGGAAACACTGAAGCTTTCTTT	CASSLGNSGNTEAFF